A selection of T cell receptor beta chains follows, all from one sample in a study of OX40 agonist ivuxolimab in advanced cancers. The repertoire was sequenced with immunoSEQ multiplex PCR; TCRdb's copy has only in-frame clones and lacks some. The data show some 75,000 clones, over 75% seen once. Sequenced here: CD4+ or CD8+ T cells sorted from blood, sampled in a trial of the OX40 agonist ivuxolimab. The receptors stem from an adult with an advanced solid tumor such as melanoma, head and neck, liver or kidney cancer. The CDR3 runs from the conserved cysteine through the conserved F or W.

v_call | cdr3_aa
TRBV19 | CASSMSKGGTSGYTF
TRBV4-2 | CASSQDLGDRTGELFF
TRBV7-2 | CASSVPSGGLNYGYTF
TRBV27 | CASSLFVGGEQYF
TRBV30 | CAWINRGGGNSPLHF
TRBV2 | CASRHPRDTENTEAFF
TRBV19 | CASSIPGQATGDTQYF
TRBV5-6 | CASGLGPTSSYEQYF
TRBV9 | CASSEIAVEGEQFF
TRBV13 | CASSRSFSLLHF
TRBV7-8 | CASSPQGKGSGDEKLFF
TRBV7-9 | CASGPMGAKQETQYF
TRBV9 | CASSVGTGVSNQPQHF
TRBV6-1 | CASSESRQGNGEAFF
TRBV29-1 | CSVGQGKRTGYTF
TRBV19 | CASSVGTGDNQPQHF
TRBV5-8 | CASSLALAAEEKLFF
TRBV9 | CASSLGPPRDRGHWGATEAFF
TRBV11-2 | CASSLSRLAKNIQYF
TRBV29-1 | CSVVTGWGKNTEAFF
TRBV7-2 | CASSSTSGMGYEQYF
TRBV4-3 | CASSQDIGSGGSQQFF
TRBV7-2 | CASSLGPGGLYGYTF
TRBV5-8 | CASSLQGRGSDTQYF
TRBV19 | CASSQGSSGYTF
TRBV29-1 | CSVVDRTHGYTF
TRBV30 | CAWSEDASNQPQHF
TRBV5-8 | CASSWDRGSDTQYF
TRBV27 | CASSLYSTTNTEAFF
TRBV10-3 | CAIRGLGTGDSTEAFF
TRBV4-3 | CASSQVQTGKVKRELFF
TRBV4-3 | CASSQRSPRTRSDSYNEQFF
TRBV7-3 | CASSPEAGGRRNEQFF
TRBV7-9 | CASSRGPKRYEQYF
TRBV5-1 | CASSPRQGENTEAFF
TRBV7-9 | CASSSHTWTQQNYGYTF
TRBV7-2 | CASSLDPGGYGYTF
TRBV27 | CASSLSAAGAHTDTQYF
TRBV19 | CASSIVGFWGTGELFF
TRBV6-1 | CASSFGTLGNTIYF
TRBV18 | CASSPDRGVVNEQFF
TRBV5-6 | CASSFRQYGELFF
TRBV7-8 | CASSLGLDREKKQYF
TRBV2 | CASKESAGQGYEQYF
TRBV5-8 | CASSRQSDTIYF
TRBV27 | CASSSPGTGGETQYF
TRBV7-6 | CASSRGLDVNNIQYF
TRBV28 | CASSSGTRPYNEQFF
TRBV7-9 | CASSLAQGGYGYTF
TRBV11-3 | CASSLVARANTGELFF
TRBV19 | CASSRLAGVNEQFF
TRBV19 | CASSISDGSYEQYF
TRBV7-2 | CASSRGGNSPLHF